The clone carrying this T cell receptor beta chain was seen ten or more times. Its antigen is unknown. Unmatched junction bases numbered 13, after V lost 5 bases and J lost 15 bases. CDR1 and CDR2 (germline): SGHTA, FQGNSA. The CDR3 has 13 residues. The sample originates from a study of T cell repertoires in cytomegalovirus infection. Study as a whole: Public signatures in TCR beta pointed to CMV infection and matching HLA type. General study points: Cumulative public TCR beta family frequency identified carriers of CMV plus the relevant HLA. It was HLA-C-restricted CMV-specific TCR beta clonotypes that dominated the response ex vivo.

A single record per CDR3 protein comes from TCRdb applying MiXCR to the reads. The repertoire consists of about 300,000 distinct CDR3 sequences, with roughly 25% occurring once and the leading ten covering approximately 15%. This TCR was sampled from a human donor in good health (CMV status not recorded). Some clones in this sample may be carry-over from other donors' samples. The sequenced material came from PBMCs. The chain carries TRBV7-2 and TRBJ2-1; 7 bases are shared with TRBD2. Here the CDR3 DNA reads TGTGCCAGCAGCCCCTCCCTGGGGAGGGATAGGTTCTTC. This encodes CASSPSLGRDRFF.